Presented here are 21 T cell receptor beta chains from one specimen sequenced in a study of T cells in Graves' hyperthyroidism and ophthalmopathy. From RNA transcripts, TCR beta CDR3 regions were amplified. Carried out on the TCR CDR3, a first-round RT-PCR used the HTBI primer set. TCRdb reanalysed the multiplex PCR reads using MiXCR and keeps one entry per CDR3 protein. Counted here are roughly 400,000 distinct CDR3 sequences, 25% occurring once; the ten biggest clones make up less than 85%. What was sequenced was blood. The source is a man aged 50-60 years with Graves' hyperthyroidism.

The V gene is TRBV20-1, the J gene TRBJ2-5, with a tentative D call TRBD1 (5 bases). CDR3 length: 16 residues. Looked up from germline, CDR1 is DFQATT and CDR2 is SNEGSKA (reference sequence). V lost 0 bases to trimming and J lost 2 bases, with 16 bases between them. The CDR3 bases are TGCAGTGCTAGAGATTTGGGGCAAGCCCATCAAGAGACCCAGTACTTC. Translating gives CSARDLGQAHQETQYF.

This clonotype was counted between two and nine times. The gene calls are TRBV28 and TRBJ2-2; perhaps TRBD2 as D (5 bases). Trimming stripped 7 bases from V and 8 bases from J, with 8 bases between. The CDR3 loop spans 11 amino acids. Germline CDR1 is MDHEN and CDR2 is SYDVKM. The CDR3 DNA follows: TGTGCCAGCATGGAGGCTGGGGAGCTGTTTTTT. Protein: CASMEAGELFF.

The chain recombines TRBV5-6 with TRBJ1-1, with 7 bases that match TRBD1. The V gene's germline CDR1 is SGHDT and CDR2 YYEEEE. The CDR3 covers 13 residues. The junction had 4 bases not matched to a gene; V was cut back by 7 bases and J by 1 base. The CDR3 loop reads CASGRTGNTEAFF. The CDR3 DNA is TGTGCCAGCGGAAGGACAGGGAACACTGAAGCTTTCTTT.

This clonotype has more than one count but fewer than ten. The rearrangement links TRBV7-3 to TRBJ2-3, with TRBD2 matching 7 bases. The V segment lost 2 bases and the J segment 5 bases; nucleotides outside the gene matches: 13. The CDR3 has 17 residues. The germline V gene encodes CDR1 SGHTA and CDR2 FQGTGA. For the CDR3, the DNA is TGTGCCAGCAGCTTAGGGTTGGGGGAGGGCCGTTTAGATACGCAGTATTTT. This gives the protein CASSLGLGEGRLDTQYF.

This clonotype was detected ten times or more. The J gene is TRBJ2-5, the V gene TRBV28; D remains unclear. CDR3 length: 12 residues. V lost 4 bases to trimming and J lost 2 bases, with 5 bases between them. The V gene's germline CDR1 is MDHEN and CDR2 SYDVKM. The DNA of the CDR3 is TGTGCCAGCAGTTACCAACAAGAGACCCAGTACTTC. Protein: CASSYQQETQYF.

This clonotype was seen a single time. In DNA, the CDR3 is TGTGCCTGGAGTATGGGCGTATACAATGAGCAGTTCTTC. This codes for CAWSMGVYNEQFF. V usage is TRBV30 and J usage is TRBJ2-1; no firm D call. Germline V gene data show CDR1 as GTSNPN and CDR2 as SVGIG (reference sequence). The CDR3 length is 13 residues. V was cut by 2 bases and J by 4 bases, with 9 bases left in between.

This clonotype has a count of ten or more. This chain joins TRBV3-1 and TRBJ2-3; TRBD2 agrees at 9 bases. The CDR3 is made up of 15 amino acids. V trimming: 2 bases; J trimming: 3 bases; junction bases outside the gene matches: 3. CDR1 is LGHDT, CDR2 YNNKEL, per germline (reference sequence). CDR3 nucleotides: TGTGCCAGCAGCCAACTTAGCGGGAGAACAGATACGCAGTATTTT. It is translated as CASSQLSGRTDTQYF.

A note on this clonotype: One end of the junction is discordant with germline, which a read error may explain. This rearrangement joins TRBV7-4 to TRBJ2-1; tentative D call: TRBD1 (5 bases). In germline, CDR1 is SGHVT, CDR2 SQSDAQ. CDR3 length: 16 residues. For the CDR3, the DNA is TGCGCCAGCAGCCAATCGATCAACGCAGGGTACAATGAGCAGTTCTTC. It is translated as CASSQSINAGYNEQFF.

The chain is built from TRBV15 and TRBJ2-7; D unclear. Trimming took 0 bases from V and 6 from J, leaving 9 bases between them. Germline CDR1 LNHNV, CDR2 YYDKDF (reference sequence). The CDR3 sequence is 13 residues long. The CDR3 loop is CATSRDFMGEQYF. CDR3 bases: TGTGCCACCAGCAGAGATTTTATGGGCGAGCAGTACTTC.

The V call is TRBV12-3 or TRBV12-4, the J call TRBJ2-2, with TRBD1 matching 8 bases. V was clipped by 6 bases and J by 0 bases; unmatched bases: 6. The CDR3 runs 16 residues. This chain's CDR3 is CASRPGQGSNTGELFF. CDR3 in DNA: TGTGCCAGCAGGCCCGGACAGGGATCGAACACCGGGGAGCTGTTTTTT.

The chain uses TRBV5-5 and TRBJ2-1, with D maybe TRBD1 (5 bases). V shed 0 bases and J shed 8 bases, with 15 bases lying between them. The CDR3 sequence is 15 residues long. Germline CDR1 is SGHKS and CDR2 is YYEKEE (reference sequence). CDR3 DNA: TGTGCCAGCAGCTTGGGACAGATCTTGCCCGATGAGCAGTTCTTC. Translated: CASSLGQILPDEQFF.

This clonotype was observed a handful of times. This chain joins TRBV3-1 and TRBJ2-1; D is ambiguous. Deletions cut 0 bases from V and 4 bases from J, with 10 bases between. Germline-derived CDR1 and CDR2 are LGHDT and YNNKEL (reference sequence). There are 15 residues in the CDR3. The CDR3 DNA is TGTGCCAGCAGCCAAGATTGGACCCAGTACAATGAGCAGTTCTTC. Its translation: CASSQDWTQYNEQFF.

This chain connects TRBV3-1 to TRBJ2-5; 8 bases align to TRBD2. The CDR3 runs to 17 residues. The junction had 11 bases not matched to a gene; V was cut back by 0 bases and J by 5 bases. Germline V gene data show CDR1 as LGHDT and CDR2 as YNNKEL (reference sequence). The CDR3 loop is CASSQDFSGGSGETQYF. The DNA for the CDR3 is TGTGCCAGCAGCCAAGATTTTTCGGGAGGGTCCGGGGAGACCCAGTACTTC.

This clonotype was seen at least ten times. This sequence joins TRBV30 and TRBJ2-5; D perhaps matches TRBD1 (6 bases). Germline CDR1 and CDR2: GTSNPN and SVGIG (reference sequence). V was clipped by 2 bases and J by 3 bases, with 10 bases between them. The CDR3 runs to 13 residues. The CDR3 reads CAWSPGTKETQYF. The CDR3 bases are TGTGCCTGGAGTCCCGGGACAAAAGAGACCCAGTACTTC.

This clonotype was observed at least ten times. The CDR3 DNA reads TGTGCCAGCAGTGAAATACAGGACCCTTCCTACAATGAGCAGTTCTTC. Protein product: CASSEIQDPSYNEQFF. The chain carries TRBV6-1 and TRBJ2-1; D possibly corresponds to TRBD1 (5 bases). The V gene's germline CDR1 is MNHNS and CDR2 SASEGT. The CDR3 has 16 residues. V lost 2 bases and J 1 base, leaving 12 bases between the germline ends.

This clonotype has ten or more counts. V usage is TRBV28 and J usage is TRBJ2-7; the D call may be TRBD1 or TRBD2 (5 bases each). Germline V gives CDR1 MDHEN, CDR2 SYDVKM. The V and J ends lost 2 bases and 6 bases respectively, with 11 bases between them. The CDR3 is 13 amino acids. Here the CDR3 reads CASSLPPGGEQYF. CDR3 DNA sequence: TGTGCCAGCAGTTTACCTCCTGGGGGCGAGCAGTACTTC.

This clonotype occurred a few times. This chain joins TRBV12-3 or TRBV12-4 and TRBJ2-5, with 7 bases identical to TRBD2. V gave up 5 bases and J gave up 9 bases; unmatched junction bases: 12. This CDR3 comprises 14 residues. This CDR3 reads CASSPRPDRGAQYF. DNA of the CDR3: TGTGCCAGCAGTCCCAGACCAGACCGGGGGGCCCAGTACTTC.

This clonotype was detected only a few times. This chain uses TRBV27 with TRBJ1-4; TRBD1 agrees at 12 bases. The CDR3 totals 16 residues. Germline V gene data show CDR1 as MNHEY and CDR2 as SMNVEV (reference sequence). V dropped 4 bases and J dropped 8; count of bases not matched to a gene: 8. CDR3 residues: CASSSRLGTGGEKLFF. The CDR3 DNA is TGTGCCAGCAGTTCACGCCTGGGGACAGGGGGCGAAAAACTGTTTTTT. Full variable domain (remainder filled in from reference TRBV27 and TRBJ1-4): EAQVTQNPRYLITVTGKKLTVTCSQNMNHEYMSWYRQDPGLGLRQIYYSMNVEVTDKGDVPEGYKVSRKEKRNFPLILESPSPNQTSLYFCASSSRLGTGGEKLFFGSGTQLSVL.

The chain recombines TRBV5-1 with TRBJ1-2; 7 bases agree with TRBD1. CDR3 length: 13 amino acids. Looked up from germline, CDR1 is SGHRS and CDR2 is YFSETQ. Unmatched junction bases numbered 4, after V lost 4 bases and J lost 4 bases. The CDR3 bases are TGCGCCAGCAGCCCGACAGGGATCTATGGCTACACCTTC. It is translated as CASSPTGIYGYTF.

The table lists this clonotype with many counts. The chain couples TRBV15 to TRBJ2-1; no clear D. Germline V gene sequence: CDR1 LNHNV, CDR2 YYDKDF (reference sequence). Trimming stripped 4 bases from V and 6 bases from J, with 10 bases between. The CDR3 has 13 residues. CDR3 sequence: CATSNRPRNEQFF. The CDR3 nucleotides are TGTGCCACCAGCAATCGGCCCCGCAATGAGCAGTTCTTC.

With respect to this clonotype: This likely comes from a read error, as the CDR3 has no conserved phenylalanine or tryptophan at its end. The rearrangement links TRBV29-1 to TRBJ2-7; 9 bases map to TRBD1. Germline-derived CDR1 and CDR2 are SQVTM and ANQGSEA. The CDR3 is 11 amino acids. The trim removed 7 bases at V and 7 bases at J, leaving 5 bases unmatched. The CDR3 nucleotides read TGCAGCGCGACGACAGGGGGAGAGCAGTACCTC. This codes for CSATTGGEQYL.